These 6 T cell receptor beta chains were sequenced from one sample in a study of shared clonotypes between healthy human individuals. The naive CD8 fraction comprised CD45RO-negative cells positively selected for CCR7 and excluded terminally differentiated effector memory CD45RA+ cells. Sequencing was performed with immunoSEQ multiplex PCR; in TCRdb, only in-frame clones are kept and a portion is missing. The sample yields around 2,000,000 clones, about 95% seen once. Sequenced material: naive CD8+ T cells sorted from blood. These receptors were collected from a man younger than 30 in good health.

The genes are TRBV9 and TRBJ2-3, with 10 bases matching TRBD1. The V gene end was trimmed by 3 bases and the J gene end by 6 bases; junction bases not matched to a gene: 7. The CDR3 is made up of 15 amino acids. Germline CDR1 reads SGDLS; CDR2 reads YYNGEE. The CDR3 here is CASSASGTGADTQYF. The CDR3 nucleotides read TGTGCCAGCAGCGCATCCGGGACAGGGGCCGATACGCAGTATTTT.

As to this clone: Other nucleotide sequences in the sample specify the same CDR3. CDR3 coding DNA: TGTGCCTGGAGTGTATCGGGGAACGAGCAGTACTTC. Its protein is CAWSVSGNEQYF. The chain is built from TRBV30 and TRBJ2-7; a possible D gene is TRBD2 (5 bases). This CDR3 spans 12 amino acids. The V gene's germline CDR1 is GTSNPN and CDR2 SVGIG (reference sequence). Trimming stripped 0 bases from V and 5 bases from J, with 8 bases between.

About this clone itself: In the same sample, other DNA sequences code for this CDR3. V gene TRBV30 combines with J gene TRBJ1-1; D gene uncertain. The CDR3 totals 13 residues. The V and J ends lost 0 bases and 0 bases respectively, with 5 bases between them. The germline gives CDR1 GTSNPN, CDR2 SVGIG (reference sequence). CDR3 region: CAWSVAVNTEAFF. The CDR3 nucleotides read TGTGCCTGGAGTGTTGCAGTGAACACTGAAGCTTTCTTT.

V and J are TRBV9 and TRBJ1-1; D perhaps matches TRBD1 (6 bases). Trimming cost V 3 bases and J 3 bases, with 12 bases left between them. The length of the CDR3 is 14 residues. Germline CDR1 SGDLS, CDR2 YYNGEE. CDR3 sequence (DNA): TGTGCCAGCAGCGCAGGGGTGGCGGACACTGAAGCTTTCTTT. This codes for CASSAGVADTEAFF.

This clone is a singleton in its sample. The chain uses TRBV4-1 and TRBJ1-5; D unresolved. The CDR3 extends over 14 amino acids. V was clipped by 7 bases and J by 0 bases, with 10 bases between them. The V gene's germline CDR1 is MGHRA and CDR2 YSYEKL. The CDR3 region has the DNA TGCGCCAGCACTTCCGTTTATAGCAATCAGCCCCAGCATTTT. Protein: CASTSVYSNQPQHF.

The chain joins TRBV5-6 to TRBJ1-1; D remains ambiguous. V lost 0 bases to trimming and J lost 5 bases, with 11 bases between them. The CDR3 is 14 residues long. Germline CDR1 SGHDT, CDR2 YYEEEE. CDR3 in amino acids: CASSLGAWDTEAFF. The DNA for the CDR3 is TGTGCCAGCAGCTTGGGCGCGTGGGATACTGAAGCTTTCTTT.